This entry lists 9 T cell receptor beta chains sequenced from one sample in a study of T cell changes during pregnancy in multiple sclerosis. The repertoire was sequenced with immunoSEQ multiplex PCR; TCRdb's copy has only in-frame clones and lacks some. The profile shows about 36,000 clones, 92% of them singletons. The sample in question was CD4+ T cells from peripheral blood mononuclear cells, obtained after pregnancy. These TCRs come from a female donor with multiple sclerosis, enrolled in a pregnancy study.

This clone was seen a few times. The V and J genes are TRBV19 and TRBJ2-1, with 15 nucleotides matching TRBD2. Germline V lookup: CDR1 LNHDA, CDR2 SQIVND (reference sequence). The V gene end was trimmed by 1 base and the J gene end by 13 bases; junction bases not matched to a gene: 2. This CDR3 region has 14 residues. CDR3 amino acids: CASSIGTSGRAQFF. In DNA form, the CDR3 reads TGTGCCAGTAGTATAGGGACTAGCGGGAGGGCCCAGTTCTTC. Looking up the rest from reference TRBV19 and TRBJ2-1 gives the full variable domain: DGGITQSPKYLFRKEGQNVTLSCEQNLNHDAMYWYRQDPGQGLRLIYYSQIVNDFQKGDIAEGYSVSREKKESFPLTVTSAQKNPTAFYLCASSIGTSGRAQFFGPGTRLTVL.

This sequence joins TRBV6-1 and TRBJ2-3; 7 bases line up with TRBD1. Germline V gene data show CDR1 as MNHNS and CDR2 as SASEGT. This CDR3 has 16 residues. V trimming: 2 bases; J trimming: 0 bases; junction bases outside the gene matches: 5. CDR3 sequence: CASSEKRQGSTDTQYF. DNA for the CDR3: TGTGCCAGCAGTGAAAAAAGACAGGGCAGCACAGATACGCAGTATTTT.

This rearrangement joins TRBV28 to TRBJ2-3; 10 bases match TRBD1. V shed 3 bases, J shed 2 bases, and the junction held 5 bases outside the gene matches. Germline loops: CDR1 MDHEN, CDR2 SYDVKM. The length of the CDR3 is 16 residues. The CDR3 nucleotides read TGTGCCAGCAGTTTCCAGGGACAGGGGTTCACAGATACGCAGTATTTT. Amino acids: CASSFQGQGFTDTQYF. Together with reference TRBV28 and TRBJ2-3, the CDR3 gives the full variable domain: DVKVTQSSRYLVKRTGEKVFLECVQDMDHENMFWYRQDPGLGLRLIYFSYDVKMKEKGDIPEGYSVSREKKERFSLILESASTNQTSMYLCASSFQGQGFTDTQYFGPGTRLTVL.

The chain has TRBV9 and TRBJ2-3; 8 bases are shared with TRBD2. The CDR3 is 15 residues long. V lost 0 bases and J lost 4; bases outside the gene matches: 4. In germline, CDR1 is SGDLS, CDR2 YYNGEE. The CDR3 loop reads CASSVASGLADTQYF. In nucleotides, the CDR3 is TGTGCCAGCAGCGTAGCTAGCGGGTTAGCAGATACGCAGTATTTT.

The chain recombines TRBV27 with TRBJ2-7, with TRBD2 matching 13 bases. J gave up 6 bases and V 6 bases, and 5 bases lay outside the gene matches. Germline assignment: CDR1 MNHEY and CDR2 SMNVEV (reference sequence). This CDR3 spans 14 amino acids. CDR3: CASRGLAGDREQYF. CDR3 DNA sequence: TGTGCCAGCAGAGGACTAGCGGGGGATCGCGAGCAGTACTTC.

A single count supports this clone. The gene calls are TRBV28 and TRBJ2-4, with a possible D match to TRBD1 (5 bases). Germline V gene lookup returns CDR1 MDHEN and CDR2 SYDVKM. The CDR3 loop spans 13 amino acids. With 7 bases removed from V and 6 bases from J, the gap between germline ends came to 13 bases. Here the CDR3 DNA reads TGTGCCAGCAAAGGCAGGCAGGGAAACATTCAGTACTTC. This gives the protein CASKGRQGNIQYF. The full variable domain, rest sourced from reference TRBV28 and TRBJ2-4, is DVKVTQSSRYLVKRTGEKVFLECVQDMDHENMFWYRQDPGLGLRLIYFSYDVKMKEKGDIPEGYSVSREKKERFSLILESASTNQTSMYLCASKGRQGNIQYFGAGTRLSVL.

This rearrangement joins TRBV18 to TRBJ2-7, with 11 bases that match TRBD1. This CDR3 contains 14 residues. V shed 3 bases, J shed 3 bases, and the junction held 1 base outside the gene matches. Germline CDR1 reads KGHSH; CDR2 reads LQKENI. CDR3 nucleotides: TGTGCCAGCTCACCGGGACAGGGGGACTACGAGCAGTACTTC. Translation gives CASSPGQGDYEQYF.

This chain links TRBV2 with TRBJ2-3, with 9 nucleotides matching TRBD2. Unmatched junction bases numbered 16, after V lost 3 bases and J lost 12 bases. CDR3 length: 16 amino acids. Germline CDR1 and CDR2: SNHLY and FYNNEI. CDR3 in amino acids: CASSEGGRAGGVRQYF. The CDR3 DNA is TGTGCCAGCAGTGAGGGCGGGAGGGCCGGGGGTGTTCGTCAGTATTTT.

The rearrangement links TRBV30 to TRBJ2-5, with a tentative D call TRBD2 (7 bases). V lost 5 bases and J lost 2, with 18 bases in between. CDR3 length: 15 residues. Per the germline V gene, CDR1 is GTSNPN and CDR2 is SVGIG (reference sequence). CDR3 DNA sequence: TGTGCCTGGGGGCGGGGGCCCCAGGGTCAAGAGACCCAGTACTTC. Residues: CAWGRGPQGQETQYF.